These 27 T cell receptor beta chains share one sample of origin, sequenced in a study of blood T cells in healthy people across ages. Through a sample-barcoded 5' primer and a J-beta primer mix, a second PCR was run for roughly 7 to 11 cycles. TCRdb passed the 5' RACE reads through MiXCR, listing each CDR3 protein once. Of fewer than 1.5 million distinct CDR3 sequences in the sample, roughly 45% were seen once. Sequenced input: blood. The receptors shown here come from a woman younger than 35 in good health.

Many counts were recorded for this clonotype. The V and J genes are TRBV29-1 and TRBJ2-3; D is ambiguous. V shed 6 bases and J shed 3 bases, with 13 bases lying between them. The CDR3 runs to 13 residues. CDR1 SQVTM and CDR2 ANQGSEA come from the germline V gene. The CDR3 DNA sequence: TGCAGCGTCGACCCCGGCAGGACAGATACGCAGTATTTT. Amino acids: CSVDPGRTDTQYF.

V gene TRBV7-6 combines with J gene TRBJ2-1; tentatively, D is TRBD1 (5 bases). The V end was cut by 5 bases, the J end by 2 bases, with 13 bases between. CDR1 and CDR2 (germline): SGHVS, FNYEAQ. The CDR3 runs to 15 residues. CDR3: CASSLWAGTYNEQFF. The DNA of the CDR3 is TGTGCCAGCAGCCTCTGGGCAGGGACCTACAATGAGCAGTTCTTC.

This clonotype has just a few counts. The chain has TRBV10-3 and TRBJ1-2; TRBD1 matches 8 bases. Germline CDR1 and CDR2: ENHRY and SYGVKD. This CDR3 contains 14 residues. Trimming took 3 bases from V and 8 from J; bases not matched to a gene: 8. CDR3: CAISDDRGSGGYTF. DNA of the CDR3: TGTGCCATCAGTGACGACAGGGGTTCGGGCGGCTACACCTTC.

The chain is built from TRBV12-3 or TRBV12-4 and TRBJ2-3; perhaps TRBD1 as D (6 bases). Trimming shortened V by 7 bases and J by 4 bases, and 12 bases separated the two germline ends. CDR3 length: 13 amino acids. The CDR3 reads CASTRTESDTQYF. CDR3 sequence (DNA): TGTGCCAGCACCCGGACAGAATCAGATACGCAGTATTTT.

The gene calls are TRBV7-3 and TRBJ2-7; D not certain. This CDR3 is 14 amino acids long. V gave up 2 bases and J gave up 4 bases, with 12 bases separating them. The germline V gene has CDR1 SGHTA and CDR2 FQGTGA. Here the CDR3 reads CASSLGPRQYEQYF. DNA for the CDR3: TGTGCCAGCAGCTTAGGCCCTAGACAATACGAGCAGTACTTC.

The genes are TRBV4-3 and TRBJ2-6; a possible D gene is TRBD2 (5 bases). CDR3 length: 14 residues. Germline V gives CDR1 LGHNA, CDR2 YSLEER. V gave up 4 bases and J gave up 9 bases, with 13 bases separating them. The CDR3 sequence: CASSLLPAGNVLTF. In DNA form, the CDR3 reads TGCGCCAGCAGCCTCCTTCCCGCGGGCAACGTCCTGACTTTC.

The J gene is TRBJ1-2, the V gene TRBV20-1; the D is unclear. Germline CDR1 and CDR2: DFQATT and SNEGSKA (reference sequence). The CDR3 has 14 residues. V was pared by 6 bases and J by 8 bases, with 22 bases between. CDR3 residues: CSALRAPQVGGYTF. The CDR3 nucleotides read TGCAGTGCCCTGAGGGCACCTCAGGTGGGGGGCTACACCTTC.

This clonotype was found once. This sequence joins TRBV4-2 and TRBJ1-2, with TRBD1 identical over 8 bases. Trimming took 0 bases from V and 7 from J; bases not matched to a gene: 13. Germline-derived CDR1 and CDR2 are LGHNA and YNFKEQ. CDR3 length equals 17 residues. Here the CDR3 reads CASSQDQQAGGYSGYTF. The CDR3 DNA reads as TGTGCCAGCAGCCAAGATCAACAGGCAGGGGGCTATAGTGGCTACACCTTC.

The chain employs TRBV7-9 and TRBJ2-2, with 9 positions matching TRBD1. There are 18 residues in the CDR3. J gave up 2 bases and V 5 bases, and 12 bases lay outside the gene matches. Per germline, CDR1 SEHNR and CDR2 FQNEAQ (reference sequence). The CDR3 sequence: CASSPPGDRVFNTGELFF. The CDR3 DNA follows: TGTGCCAGCAGCCCGCCTGGGGACAGGGTCTTCAACACCGGGGAGCTGTTTTTT.

The V gene is TRBV7-2, the J gene TRBJ2-5, with 7 bases identical to TRBD2. V lost 6 bases, J lost 10 bases, and 11 bases stayed unmatched. The germline CDR1 and CDR2 sequences are SGHTA and FQGNSA. The CDR3 is 13 residues long. The CDR3 nucleotides read TGTGCCAGCAGTGGGTCCCAGCGGGGTGACCAGTACTTC. Amino acid sequence: CASSGSQRGDQYF.

This rearrangement joins TRBV12-5 to TRBJ2-5; D is ambiguous. V was cut by 0 bases and J by 5 bases, with 10 bases left in between. Germline CDR1 is LGHNT and CDR2 is FRNRAP. CDR3 length: 14 amino acids. CDR3 amino acids: CASGLVQTKETQYF. CDR3 DNA: TGTGCTAGTGGTTTGGTACAAACCAAGGAGACCCAGTACTTC.

The rearrangement uses TRBV29-1 and TRBJ2-3, with 11 bases identical to TRBD1. CDR1 is SQVTM, CDR2 ANQGSEA, per germline. This CDR3 has 14 residues. V lost 4 bases and J lost 4; bases outside the gene matches: 4. In DNA, the CDR3 is TGCAGCGTTGGCATGGGACAGGGGGCAGATACGCAGTATTTT. This translates into CSVGMGQGADTQYF.

V and J are TRBV20-1 and TRBJ1-3, with D unresolved. The CDR3 covers 16 residues. Germline V CDR1 and CDR2: DFQATT, SNEGSKA (reference sequence). Trimming removed 1 base at V and 1 base at J, with 14 bases between. The CDR3 sequence: CSARVPGTTSGNTIYF. DNA for the CDR3: TGCAGTGCTAGAGTTCCGGGCACTACTTCTGGAAACACCATATATTTT.

This clonotype came up a few times. This chain joins TRBV20-1 and TRBJ2-5; D is undetermined. From germline, CDR1 is DFQATT and CDR2 SNEGSKA (reference sequence). V was shortened by 5 bases and J by 5 bases, with 12 bases between the two germline ends. This CDR3 contains 12 residues. The CDR3 spells CSAPAETETQYF. Here the CDR3 DNA reads TGCAGTGCTCCGGCGGAAACGGAGACCCAGTACTTC.

J is TRBJ2-7 and V is TRBV11-2, with TRBD1 matching over 8 bases. Germline lookup yields CDR1 SGHAT and CDR2 FQNNGV. This CDR3 contains 15 residues. The V gene end was trimmed by 0 bases and the J gene end by 2 bases; junction bases not matched to a gene: 3. The CDR3 is CASSLEGQAPYEQYF. For the CDR3, the DNA is TGTGCCAGCAGCTTAGAGGGACAGGCACCCTACGAGCAGTACTTC.

A note on this clonotype: One end of the junction does not line up with germline, which may come from a read error. V gene TRBV3-1 combines with J gene TRBJ1-4; no reliable D call. The germline V gene encodes CDR1 LGHDT and CDR2 YNNKEL (reference sequence). The CDR3 runs 11 residues. The CDR3: CASRRSEQLFF. The CDR3 bases are TGTGCCAGCAGGAGGTCTGAACAACTGTTTTTT.

This clonotype was seen a few times. The rearrangement joins TRBV4-1 to TRBJ2-1, with D unresolved. V was shortened by 0 bases and J by 10 bases, with 13 bases between the two germline ends. Germline V gene sequence: CDR1 MGHRA, CDR2 YSYEKL. CDR3 length: 14 amino acids. CDR3 loop: CASSQEWSPREQFF. The CDR3 DNA reads TGCGCCAGCAGCCAAGAGTGGTCCCCCCGAGAGCAGTTCTTC.

The chain couples TRBV11-3 to TRBJ2-1, with no clear D. The V gene lost 7 bases and the J gene lost 6 bases, with 7 bases spanning the gap. Germline CDR1 and CDR2: SGHNT and YENEEA. The CDR3 runs to 11 residues. The CDR3 sequence: CASIFGNEQFF. The CDR3 bases are TGTGCCAGCATATTCGGCAATGAGCAGTTCTTC.

This clonotype was detected a few times. The rearrangement uses TRBV20-1 and TRBJ2-3, with D tentatively TRBD2 (5 bases). The CDR3 sequence is 13 residues long. Germline V lookup: CDR1 DFQATT, CDR2 SNEGSKA (reference sequence). Trimming removed 6 bases at V and 3 bases at J, with 13 bases between. CDR3 nucleotides: TGCAGTGCCCCGCCTAGCTGGACAGATACGCAGTATTTT. This codes for CSAPPSWTDTQYF.

The chain has TRBV4-1 and TRBJ1-1; 9 nucleotides match TRBD1. V shed 8 bases, J shed 1 base, and the junction held 5 bases outside the gene matches. CDR1 and CDR2 from the germline V gene are MGHRA and YSYEKL. The CDR3 is made up of 14 amino acids. The CDR3 loop is CASQRGQGNTEAFF. Here the CDR3 DNA reads TGCGCCAGCCAAAGGGGACAGGGGAACACTGAAGCTTTCTTT.

This clonotype occurred a few times. The rearrangement joins TRBV12-3 or TRBV12-4 to TRBJ1-1; TRBD1 might be the D (5 bases). The CDR3 covers 14 residues. Trimming removed 3 bases at V and 1 base at J, with 9 bases between. The CDR3 is CASSFRDGNTEAFF. The CDR3 nucleotides are TGTGCCAGCAGTTTCCGGGACGGGAACACTGAAGCTTTCTTT.

In its sample, this clonotype was seen a few times. This chain joins TRBV5-1 and TRBJ2-3; 7 positions agree with TRBD2. CDR1 is SGHRS, CDR2 YFSETQ, per germline. The CDR3 is 15 amino acids. The ends lost 2 bases at V and 0 bases at J; junction bases unmatched: 3. CDR3 loop: CASSFNSGSTDTQYF. In DNA form, the CDR3 reads TGCGCCAGCAGCTTCAATAGCGGGAGCACAGATACGCAGTATTTT. The variable domain in full, with the rest retrieved from reference TRBV5-1 and TRBJ2-3, is KAGVTQTPRYLIKTRGQQVTLSCSPISGHRSVSWYQQTPGQGLQFLFEYFSETQRNKGNFPGRFSGRQFSNSRSEMNVSTLELGDSALYLCASSFNSGSTDTQYFGPGTRLTVL.

The chain links TRBV18 to TRBJ2-3, with a tentative D call TRBD1 (6 bases). Trimming took 3 bases from V and 2 from J, leaving 15 bases between them. CDR3 length equals 16 residues. Germline V gene sequence: CDR1 KGHSH, CDR2 LQKENI. CDR3 bases: TGTGCCAGCTCACCGACAGGCGGAGCGTCCACAGATACGCAGTATTTT. Amino acid sequence: CASSPTGGASTDTQYF. The full variable domain, rest sourced from reference TRBV18 and TRBJ2-3, is NAGVMQNPRHLVRRRGQEARLRCSPMKGHSHVYWYRQLPEEGLKFMVYLQKENIIDESGMPKERFSAEFPKEGPSILRIQQVVRGDSAAYFCASSPTGGASTDTQYFGPGTRLTVL.

This clonotype was found once. This chain joins TRBV14 and TRBJ2-7; D possibly matches TRBD1 or TRBD2 (5 bases each). The CDR3 is 14 amino acids. The germline V gene encodes CDR1 SGHDN and CDR2 FVKESK. Trimming shortened V by 2 bases and J by 2 bases, and 10 bases separated the two germline ends. This chain's CDR3 is CASSQFRGTYEQYF. CDR3 DNA sequence: TGTGCCAGCAGCCAATTCCGGGGCACCTACGAGCAGTACTTC.

The chain recombines TRBV4-2 with TRBJ2-1; 7 bases agree with TRBD2. Looked up from germline, CDR1 is LGHNA and CDR2 is YNFKEQ. V trimming: 0 bases; J trimming: 4 bases; junction bases outside the gene matches: 9. The CDR3 is 17 residues long. The chain's CDR3 is CASSQDRWDYLYNEQFF. CDR3 nucleotides: TGTGCCAGCAGCCAAGATAGGTGGGACTACCTATACAATGAGCAGTTCTTC.

The chain is built from TRBV27 and TRBJ1-2, with 9 bases matching TRBD1. The germline V gene has CDR1 MNHEY and CDR2 SMNVEV (reference sequence). V shed 5 bases and J 2 bases; nucleotides not matched to a gene: 3. The CDR3 consists of 14 residues. DNA for the CDR3: TGTGCCAGCAGTATAGGGACAGGGAACTATGGCTACACCTTC. Translating gives CASSIGTGNYGYTF.

The chain links TRBV20-1 to TRBJ2-7; 9 positions agree with TRBD1. Trimming removed 7 bases from V and 4 bases from J; junction bases left unmatched: 11. The germline CDR1 and CDR2 sequences are DFQATT and SNEGSKA (reference sequence). CDR3 length equals 14 residues. The CDR3 DNA sequence: TGCAGTGGAGGAACGGGACAGGGCCTATACGAGCAGTACTTC. Translated, it gives CSGGTGQGLYEQYF.